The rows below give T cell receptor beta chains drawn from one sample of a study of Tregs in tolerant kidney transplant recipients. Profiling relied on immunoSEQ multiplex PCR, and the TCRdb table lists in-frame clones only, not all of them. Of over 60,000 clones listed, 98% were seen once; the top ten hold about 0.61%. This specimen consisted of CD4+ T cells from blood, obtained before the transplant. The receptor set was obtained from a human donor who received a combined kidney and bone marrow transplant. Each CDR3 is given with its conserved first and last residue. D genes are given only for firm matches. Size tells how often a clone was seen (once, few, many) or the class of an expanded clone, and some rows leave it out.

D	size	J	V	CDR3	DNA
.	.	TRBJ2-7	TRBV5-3	CARSFLSGTLNSEIYEQYF	TGTGCCAGAAGCTTTCTTTCCGGGACACTAAACTCGGAAATATACGAGCAGTACTTC
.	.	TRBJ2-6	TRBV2	CASRHSSGANVLTF	TGTGCCAGCAGACACAGCTCTGGGGCCAACGTCCTGACTTTC
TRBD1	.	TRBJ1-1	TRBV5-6	CASSSFPGQGKVEAFF	TGTGCCAGCAGCTCGTTTCCGGGACAGGGGAAGGTTGAAGCTTTCTTT
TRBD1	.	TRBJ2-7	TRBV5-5	CASSLTGQGSYEQYF	TGTGCCAGCAGCTTGACGGGACAGGGCTCCTACGAGCAGTACTTC
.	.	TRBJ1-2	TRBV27	CASSFVFSVQGPGYTF	TGTGCCAGCAGTTTTGTATTCTCTGTACAGGGTCCTGGCTACACCTTC
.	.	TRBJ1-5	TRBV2	CASSENSLSNQPQHF	TGTGCCAGCAGTGAGAATAGTCTTAGCAATCAGCCCCAGCATTTT
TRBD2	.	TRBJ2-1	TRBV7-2	CASSPTLAGGRNEQFF	TGTGCCAGCAGCCCCACACTAGCGGGAGGTCGAAATGAGCAGTTCTTC
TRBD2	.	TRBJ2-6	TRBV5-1	CASSLGSGRISGANVLTF	TGCGCCAGCAGCTTGGGTAGCGGGAGGATCTCTGGGGCCAACGTCCTGACTTTC
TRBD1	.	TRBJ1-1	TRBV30	CAWSLAGPGGPEAFF	TGTGCCTGGAGTCTGGCCGGGCCAGGGGGACCTGAAGCTTTCTTT
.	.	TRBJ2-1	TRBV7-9	CASTLGRRSYNEQFF	TGTGCCAGCACCCTCGGCAGGCGTTCCTACAATGAGCAGTTCTTC
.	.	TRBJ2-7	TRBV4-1	CASSQENRRGYEQYF	TGCGCCAGCAGCCAAGAAAATCGAAGAGGATACGAGCAGTACTTC
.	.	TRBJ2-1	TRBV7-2	CASSRTAYNEQFF	TGTGCCAGCAGCAGGACAGCCTACAATGAGCAGTTCTTC
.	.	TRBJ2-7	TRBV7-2	CASSSTSYGSAYEQYF	TGTGCCAGCAGCTCTACTAGTTATGGTTCTGCGTACGAGCAGTACTTC
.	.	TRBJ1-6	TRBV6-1	CASSERTRPNNSPLHF	TGTGCCAGCAGTGAAAGGACAAGGCCCAATAATTCACCCCTCCACTTT
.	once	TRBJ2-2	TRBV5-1	CASSLGPREGELFF	TGCGCCAGCAGCTTGGGACCGCGGGAAGGGGAGCTGTTTTTT
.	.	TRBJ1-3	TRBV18	CASSPSGDPFSGNTIYF	TGTGCCAGCTCACCATCAGGGGACCCTTTCTCTGGAAACACCATATATTTT
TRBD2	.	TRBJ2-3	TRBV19	CASSIGGGAGTDTQYF	TGTGCCAGTAGTATTGGCGGGGGGGCGGGCACAGATACGCAGTATTTT
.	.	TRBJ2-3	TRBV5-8	CASSLGVPSTDTQYF	TGTGCCAGCAGCTTGGGAGTTCCTAGCACAGATACGCAGTATTTT
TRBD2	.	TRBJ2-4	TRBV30	CAWSEPGLAGAGPQYF	TGTGCCTGGAGCGAACCGGGACTAGCGGGGGCCGGGCCTCAGTACTTC
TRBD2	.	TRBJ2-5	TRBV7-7	CASSRGLAGGQETQYF	TGTGCCAGCAGCCGCGGACTAGCGGGGGGGCAAGAGACCCAGTACTTC
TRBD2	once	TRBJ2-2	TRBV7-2	CASSISGVNTGELFF	TGTGCCAGCAGCATTAGCGGGGTGAACACCGGGGAGCTGTTTTTT
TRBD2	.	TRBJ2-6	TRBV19	CASSPREGSAGANVLTF	TGTGCCAGTAGTCCGAGGGAGGGATCCGCTGGGGCCAACGTCCTGACTTTC
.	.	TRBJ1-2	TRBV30	CAWNKPQSSNYGYTF	TGTGCCTGGAATAAACCTCAGTCATCTAACTATGGCTACACCTTC
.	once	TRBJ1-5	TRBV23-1	CASSQFSGSWEPQHF	TGCGCCAGCAGTCAATTTTCCGGGAGTTGGGAGCCCCAGCATTTT
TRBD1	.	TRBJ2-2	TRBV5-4	CASSVPGQINTGELFF	TGTGCCAGCAGCGTACCGGGACAGATCAACACCGGGGAGCTGTTTTTT
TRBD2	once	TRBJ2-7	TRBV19	CASSRTGLAGARVYEQYF	TGTGCCAGTAGTAGAACGGGACTAGCGGGAGCAAGGGTTTACGAGCAGTACTTC
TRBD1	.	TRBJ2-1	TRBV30	CAWSLGTGHFF	TGTGCCTGGAGTCTCGGGACAGGACACTTCTTC
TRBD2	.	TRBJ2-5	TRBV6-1	CASSGLAGGRETQYF	TGTGCCAGCAGTGGGCTAGCGGGGGGGCGAGAGACCCAGTACTTC
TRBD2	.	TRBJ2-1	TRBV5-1	CASSLTSDSYNEQFF	TGCGCCAGCAGCCTAACTAGCGACTCCTACAATGAGCAGTTCTTC
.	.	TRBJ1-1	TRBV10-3	CAISESQGSMNTEAFF	TGTGCCATCAGTGAGTCGCAGGGCTCTATGAACACTGAAGCTTTCTTT